Shown below are 11 T cell receptor beta chains from a single sample sequenced in a study of healthy donors' naive CD4 and CD8 T cells. A linear amplification protocol produced the TCR libraries from about 510 ng of total RNA. Using its own MiXCR run on the reads, TCRdb lists one record per CDR3 protein. This sample has 200,000 or so distinct CDR3 sequences, with about 76% found just once. The specimen sequenced was naive CD4+ and CD8+ T cells sorted from blood, pooled from several donors. These receptors were obtained from a pool of human donors in good health; the sample pools cells from several healthy donors.

A remark on this clonotype: Because it lacks the conserved phenylalanine or tryptophan at the end, this CDR3 is likely a read error. The chain uses TRBV4-3 and TRBJ2-7; the D gene is possibly TRBD2 (5 bases). Germline CDR1 LGHNA, CDR2 YSLEER. The CDR3 runs 15 residues. V was cut by 0 bases and J by 0 bases, with 9 bases left in between. As DNA, the CDR3 is TGCGCCAGCAGCCAAGATCGAGCGGACTCCTACGAGCAGTACCTC. This translates into CASSQDRADSYEQYL.

The chain uses TRBV6-5 and TRBJ1-6; 8 nucleotides match TRBD1. After removal of 6 bases from V and 9 bases from J, the junction contained 7 bases not matched to a gene. This CDR3 has 14 residues. Germline values: CDR1 MNHEY, CDR2 SVGAGI. CDR3 DNA sequence: TGTGCCAGCAGCCCGGGGACAGGCGGTTCACCCCTCCACTTT. This encodes CASSPGTGGSPLHF.

The chain has TRBV21-1 and TRBJ2-7; the listed D gene, TRBD1, was not tested against the DNA. TRBV21-1 is a pseudogene. CDR3 size: 13 residues. In DNA form, the CDR3 reads TGTGCCAGCAAACCGACAGAGGAGTGCGAACAGTACTTC. As protein: CASKPTEECEQYF.

J is TRBJ2-1 and V is TRBV19; D is perhaps TRBD2 (5 bases). V was trimmed by 7 bases and J by 5 bases, leaving 21 bases between them. Germline CDR1 is LNHDA and CDR2 is SQIVND (reference sequence). The CDR3 is made up of 16 amino acids. CDR3 bases: TGTGCCAGTAAATCCTCTCATCAGCGGAGCCACAATGAGCAGTTCTTC. Protein: CASKSSHQRSHNEQFF.

The rearrangement links TRBV29-1 to TRBJ2-1; 11 bases map to TRBD2. Germline CDR1 SQVTM, CDR2 ANQGSEA. The CDR3 covers 16 residues. J lost 9 bases, V lost 4 bases, and 14 bases had no gene match. DNA for the CDR3: TGCAGCGTTGCGGTCAGGCAACTAGCGGGAGAAGGTGAGCAGTTCTTC. Its protein product is CSVAVRQLAGEGEQFF.

To note about this clonotype: The junction differs from germline at one of its ends, possibly a read error. This chain links TRBV6-5 with TRBJ1-5, with D possibly matching TRBD1 (6 bases). Per germline, CDR1 MNHEY and CDR2 SVGAGI. The CDR3 sequence is 13 residues long. For the CDR3, the DNA is TGTGCCAGCAGCCACGGACAGTATCAGTCCCAGCATTTT. Residues: CASSHGQYQSQHF.

The V gene is TRBV15, the J gene TRBJ2-1; D call uncertain. V was shortened by 4 bases and J by 3 bases, with 4 bases between the two germline ends. The germline V gene has CDR1 LNHNV and CDR2 YYDKDF (reference sequence). This CDR3 spans 12 amino acids. The CDR3 sequence is CATSKNYNEQFF. For the CDR3, the DNA is TGTGCCACCAGCAAAAACTACAATGAGCAGTTCTTC.

The V and J genes are TRBV30 and TRBJ2-7; 8 bases are shared with TRBD2. The V gene end was trimmed by 0 bases and the J gene end by 0 bases; junction bases not matched to a gene: 4. The CDR3 consists of 15 residues. Germline values: CDR1 GTSNPN, CDR2 SVGIG (reference sequence). CDR3 nucleotides: TGTGCCTGGAGTGTTGGACTAGCTCCCTCCTACGAGCAGTACTTC. Amino acids: CAWSVGLAPSYEQYF.

The sample holds a few counts of this clonotype. The chain is built from TRBV10-3 and TRBJ2-3; TRBD2 matches at 12 bases. The V gene's germline CDR1 is ENHRY and CDR2 SYGVKD. The V and J ends lost 6 bases and 6 bases, in that order; junction bases with no gene match: 7. The CDR3 covers 15 residues. The CDR3 DNA sequence: TGTGCCATCAGCTCGGGACTAGCGGGCTTGGATACGCAGTATTTT. Its translation is CAISSGLAGLDTQYF.

This clonotype has just one count. The chain has TRBV6-5 and TRBJ2-3; 12 nucleotides line up with TRBD2. CDR3 length equals 18 residues. V lost 0 bases to trimming and J lost 6 bases; unmatched junction nucleotides: 10. Germline values: CDR1 MNHEY, CDR2 SVGAGI. The CDR3 DNA reads as TGTGCCAGCAGTTACTCGTATCCCGGGACTAGCGGGTTGGATACGCAGTATTTT. It encodes CASSYSYPGTSGLDTQYF.

Only a few counts were recorded for this clonotype. The chain couples TRBV29-1 to TRBJ1-1; D ambiguous. V was trimmed by 4 bases and J by 0 bases, leaving 9 bases between them. CDR1 and CDR2 (germline): SQVTM, ANQGSEA. The CDR3 totals 13 residues. CDR3 DNA sequence: TGCAGCGTTGGCGACTCAATGAACACTGAAGCTTTCTTT. This sequence encodes CSVGDSMNTEAFF.